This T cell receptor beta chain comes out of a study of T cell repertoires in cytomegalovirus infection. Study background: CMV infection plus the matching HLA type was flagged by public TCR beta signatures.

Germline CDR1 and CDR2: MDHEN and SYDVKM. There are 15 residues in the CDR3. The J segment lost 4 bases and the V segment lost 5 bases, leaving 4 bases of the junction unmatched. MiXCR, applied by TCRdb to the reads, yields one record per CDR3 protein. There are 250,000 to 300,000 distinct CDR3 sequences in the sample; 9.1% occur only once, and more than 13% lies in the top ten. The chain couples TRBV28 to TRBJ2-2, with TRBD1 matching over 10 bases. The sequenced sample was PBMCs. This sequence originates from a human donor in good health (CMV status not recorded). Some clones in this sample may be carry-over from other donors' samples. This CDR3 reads CASSRQGAGTGELFF. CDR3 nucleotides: TGTGCCAGCAGTCGACAGGGGGCGGGCACCGGGGAGCTGTTTTTT.